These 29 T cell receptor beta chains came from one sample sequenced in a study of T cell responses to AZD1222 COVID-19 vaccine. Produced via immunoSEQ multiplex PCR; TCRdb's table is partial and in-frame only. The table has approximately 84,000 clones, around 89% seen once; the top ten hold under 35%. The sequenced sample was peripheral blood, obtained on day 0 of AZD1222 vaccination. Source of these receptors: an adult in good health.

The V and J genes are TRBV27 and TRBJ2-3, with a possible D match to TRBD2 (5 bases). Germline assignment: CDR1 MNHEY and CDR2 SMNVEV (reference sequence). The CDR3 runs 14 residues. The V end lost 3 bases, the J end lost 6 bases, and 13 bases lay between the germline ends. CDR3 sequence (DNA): TGTGCCAGCAGTTTTTTACAGACGGGGGATACGCAGTATTTT. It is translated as CASSFLQTGDTQYF.

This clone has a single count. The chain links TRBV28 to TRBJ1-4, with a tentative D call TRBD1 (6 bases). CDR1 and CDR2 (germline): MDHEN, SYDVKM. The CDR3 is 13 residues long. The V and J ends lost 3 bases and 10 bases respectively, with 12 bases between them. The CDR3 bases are TGTGCCAGCAGTTTGGGACACCCAGGAAAACTGTTTTTT. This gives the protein CASSLGHPGKLFF.

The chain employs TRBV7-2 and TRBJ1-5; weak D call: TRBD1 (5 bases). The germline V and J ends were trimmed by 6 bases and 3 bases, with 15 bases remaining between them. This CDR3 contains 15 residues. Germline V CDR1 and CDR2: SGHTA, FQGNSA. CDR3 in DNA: TGTGCCAGCAGTTTTATGTGGGGGAACAATCAGCCCCAGCATTTT. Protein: CASSFMWGNNQPQHF.

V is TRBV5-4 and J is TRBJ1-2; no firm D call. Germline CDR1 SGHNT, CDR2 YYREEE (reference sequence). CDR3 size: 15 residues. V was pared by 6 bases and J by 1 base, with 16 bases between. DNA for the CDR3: TGTGCCAGCACCCTCAGTCAAGGGTTTAACTATGGCTACACCTTC. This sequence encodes CASTLSQGFNYGYTF.

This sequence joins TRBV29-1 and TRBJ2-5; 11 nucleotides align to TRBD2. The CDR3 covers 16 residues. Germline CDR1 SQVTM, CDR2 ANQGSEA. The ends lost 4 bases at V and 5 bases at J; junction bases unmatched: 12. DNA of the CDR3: TGCAGCGTTGGACTAGCGGGGCTGAGGGGTGGGGAGACCCAGTACTTC. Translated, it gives CSVGLAGLRGGETQYF.

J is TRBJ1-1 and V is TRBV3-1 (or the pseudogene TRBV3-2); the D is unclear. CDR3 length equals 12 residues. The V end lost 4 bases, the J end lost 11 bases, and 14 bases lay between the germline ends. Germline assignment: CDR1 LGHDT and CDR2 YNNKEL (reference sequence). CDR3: CASSLGSLWAFF. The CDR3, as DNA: TGTGCCAGCAGCCTGGGGAGTTTGTGGGCTTTCTTT.

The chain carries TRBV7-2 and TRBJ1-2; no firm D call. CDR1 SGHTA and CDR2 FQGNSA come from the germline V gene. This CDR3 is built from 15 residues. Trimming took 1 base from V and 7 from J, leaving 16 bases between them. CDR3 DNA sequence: TGTGCCAGCAGCTTAGTTGGGTTGGGCCTCGTTGGCTACACCTTC. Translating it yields CASSLVGLGLVGYTF. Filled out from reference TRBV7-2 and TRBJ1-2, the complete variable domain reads GAGVSQSPSNKVTEKGKDVELRCDPISGHTALYWYRQSLGQGLEFLIYFQGNSAPDKSGLPSDRFSAERTGGSVSTLTIQRTQQEDSAVYLCASSLVGLGLVGYTFGSGTRLTVV.

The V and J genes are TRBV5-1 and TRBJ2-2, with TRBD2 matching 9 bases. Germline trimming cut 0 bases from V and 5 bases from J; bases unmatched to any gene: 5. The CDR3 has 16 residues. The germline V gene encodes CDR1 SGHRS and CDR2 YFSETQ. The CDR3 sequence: CASSLALAGITGELFF. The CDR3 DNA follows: TGCGCCAGCAGCTTGGCCCTAGCGGGGATTACCGGGGAGCTGTTTTTT.

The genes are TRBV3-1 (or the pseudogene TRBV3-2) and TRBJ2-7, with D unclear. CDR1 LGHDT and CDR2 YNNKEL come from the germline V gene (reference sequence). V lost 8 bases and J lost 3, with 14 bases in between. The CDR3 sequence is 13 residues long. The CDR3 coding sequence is TGTGCCAGCTCGTATTCTGTAGGCTACGAGCAGTACTTC. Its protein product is CASSYSVGYEQYF.

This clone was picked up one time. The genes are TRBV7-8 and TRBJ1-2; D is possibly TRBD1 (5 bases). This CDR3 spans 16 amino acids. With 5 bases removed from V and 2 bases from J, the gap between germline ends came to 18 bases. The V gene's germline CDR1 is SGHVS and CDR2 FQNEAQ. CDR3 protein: CASSPQGGGINYGYTF. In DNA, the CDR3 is TGTGCCAGCAGCCCCCAGGGCGGGGGGATCAACTATGGCTACACCTTC.

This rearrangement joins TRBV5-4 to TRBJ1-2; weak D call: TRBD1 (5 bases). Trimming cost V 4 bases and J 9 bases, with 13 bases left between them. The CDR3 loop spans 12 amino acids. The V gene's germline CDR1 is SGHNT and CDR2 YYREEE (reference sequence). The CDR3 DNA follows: TGTGCCAGCAGCCTTGGGACCGGGCGCTACACCTTC. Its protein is CASSLGTGRYTF. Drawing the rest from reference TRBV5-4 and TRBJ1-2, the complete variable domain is ETGVTQSPTHLIKTRGQQVTLRCSSQSGHNTVSWYQQALGQGPQFIFQYYREEENGRGNFPPRFSGLQFPNYSSELNVNALELDDSALYLCASSLGTGRYTFGSGTRLTVV.

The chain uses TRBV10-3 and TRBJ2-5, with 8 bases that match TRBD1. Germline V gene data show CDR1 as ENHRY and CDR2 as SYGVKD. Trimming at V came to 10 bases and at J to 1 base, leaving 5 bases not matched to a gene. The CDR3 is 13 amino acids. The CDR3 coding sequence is TGTGCCAACGGACAGGGATCCCAAGAGACCCAGTACTTC. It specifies CANGQGSQETQYF.

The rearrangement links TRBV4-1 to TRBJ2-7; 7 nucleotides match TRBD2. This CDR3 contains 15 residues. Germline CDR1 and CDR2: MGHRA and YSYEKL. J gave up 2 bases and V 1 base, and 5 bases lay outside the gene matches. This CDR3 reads CASSQGRGSPYEQYF. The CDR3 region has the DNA TGCGCCAGCAGCCAAGGTCGCGGGAGCCCCTACGAGCAGTACTTC.

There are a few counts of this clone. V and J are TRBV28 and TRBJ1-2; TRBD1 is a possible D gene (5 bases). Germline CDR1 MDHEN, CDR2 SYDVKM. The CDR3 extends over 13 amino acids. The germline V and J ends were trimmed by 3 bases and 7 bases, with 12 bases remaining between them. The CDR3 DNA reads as TGTGCCAGCAGTTTGCGGGGGAAAGGTGGCTACACCTTC. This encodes CASSLRGKGGYTF.

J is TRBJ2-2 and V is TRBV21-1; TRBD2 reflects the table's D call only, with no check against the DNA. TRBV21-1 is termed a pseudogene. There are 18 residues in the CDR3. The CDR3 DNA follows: TGTGCCAGATCAATGAGGACTAGCCAATCTGCGAACACCGGGGAGCTGTTTTTT. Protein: CARSMRTSQSANTGELFF.

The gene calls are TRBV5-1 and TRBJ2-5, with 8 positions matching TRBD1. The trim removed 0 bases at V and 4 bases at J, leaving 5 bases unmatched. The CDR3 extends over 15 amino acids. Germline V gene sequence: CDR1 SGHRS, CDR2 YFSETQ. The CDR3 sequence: CASSLAGQGGETQYF. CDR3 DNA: TGCGCCAGCAGCTTGGCAGGACAGGGTGGAGAGACCCAGTACTTC.

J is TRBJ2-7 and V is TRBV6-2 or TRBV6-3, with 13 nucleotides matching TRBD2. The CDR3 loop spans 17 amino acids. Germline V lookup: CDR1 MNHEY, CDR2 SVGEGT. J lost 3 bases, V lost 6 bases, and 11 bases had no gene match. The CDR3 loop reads CASSPPRTSGSLYEQYF. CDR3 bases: TGTGCCAGCAGCCCTCCTCGGACTAGCGGGAGTCTCTACGAGCAGTACTTC.

The CDR3 protein is CASSVDRGTQYF. The CDR3, as DNA: TGTGCCAGCAGCGTAGATCGAGGGACCCAGTACTTC. V gene TRBV9 combines with J gene TRBJ2-5; D gene unclear. Between the trimmed V and J ends, which lost 0 bases and 7 bases, there was a span of 7 bases. Germline V gene data show CDR1 as SGDLS and CDR2 as YYNGEE. The CDR3 length is 12 residues.

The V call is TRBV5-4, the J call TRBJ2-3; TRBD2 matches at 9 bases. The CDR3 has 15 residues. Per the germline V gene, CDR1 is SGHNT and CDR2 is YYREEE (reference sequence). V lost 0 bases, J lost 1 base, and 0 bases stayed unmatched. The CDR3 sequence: CASSLGTSGTDTQYF. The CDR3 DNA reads TGTGCCAGCAGCTTGGGGACTAGCGGCACAGATACGCAGTATTTT. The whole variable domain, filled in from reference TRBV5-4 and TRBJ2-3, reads ETGVTQSPTHLIKTRGQQVTLRCSSQSGHNTVSWYQQALGQGPQFIFQYYREEENGRGNFPPRFSGLQFPNYSSELNVNALELDDSALYLCASSLGTSGTDTQYFGPGTRLTVL.

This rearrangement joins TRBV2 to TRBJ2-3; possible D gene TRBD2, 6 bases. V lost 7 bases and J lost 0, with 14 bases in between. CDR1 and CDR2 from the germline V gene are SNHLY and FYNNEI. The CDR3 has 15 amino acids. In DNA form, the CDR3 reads TGTGCCAGCAAGAGGAGTAGCGGAAGCACAGATACGCAGTATTTT. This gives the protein CASKRSSGSTDTQYF.

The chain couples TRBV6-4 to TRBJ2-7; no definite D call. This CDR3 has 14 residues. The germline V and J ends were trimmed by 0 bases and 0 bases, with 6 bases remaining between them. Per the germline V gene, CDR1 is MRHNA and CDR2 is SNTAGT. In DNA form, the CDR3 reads TGTGCCAGCAGTGACTCGGCAGGCTCCTACGAGCAGTACTTC. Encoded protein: CASSDSAGSYEQYF.

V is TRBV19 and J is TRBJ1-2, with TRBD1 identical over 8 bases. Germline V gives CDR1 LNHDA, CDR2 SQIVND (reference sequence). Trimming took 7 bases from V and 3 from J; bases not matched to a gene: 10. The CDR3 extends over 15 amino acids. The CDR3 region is CASKAWEGQDYGYTF. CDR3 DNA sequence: TGTGCCAGTAAGGCTTGGGAGGGACAGGACTATGGCTACACCTTC.

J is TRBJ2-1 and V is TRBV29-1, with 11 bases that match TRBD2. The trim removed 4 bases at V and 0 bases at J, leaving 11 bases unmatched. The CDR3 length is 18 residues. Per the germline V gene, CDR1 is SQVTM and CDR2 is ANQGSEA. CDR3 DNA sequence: TGCAGCGTTGGGCACGGGACTAGCGGAGGGAGCTCCTACAATGAGCAGTTCTTC. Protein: CSVGHGTSGGSSYNEQFF.

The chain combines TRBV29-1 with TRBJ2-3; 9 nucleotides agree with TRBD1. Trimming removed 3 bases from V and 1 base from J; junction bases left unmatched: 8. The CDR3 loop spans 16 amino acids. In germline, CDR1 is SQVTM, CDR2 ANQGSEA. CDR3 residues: CSVDPPGQGRTDTQYF. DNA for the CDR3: TGCAGCGTTGACCCCCCGGGACAGGGACGCACAGATACGCAGTATTTT.

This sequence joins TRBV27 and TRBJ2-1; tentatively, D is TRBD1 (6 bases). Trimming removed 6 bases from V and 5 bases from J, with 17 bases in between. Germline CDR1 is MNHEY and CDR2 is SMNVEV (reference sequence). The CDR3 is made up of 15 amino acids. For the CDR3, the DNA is TGTGCCAGCAGACCCGCAGTACCAGGGGACAATGAGCAGTTCTTC. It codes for CASRPAVPGDNEQFF.

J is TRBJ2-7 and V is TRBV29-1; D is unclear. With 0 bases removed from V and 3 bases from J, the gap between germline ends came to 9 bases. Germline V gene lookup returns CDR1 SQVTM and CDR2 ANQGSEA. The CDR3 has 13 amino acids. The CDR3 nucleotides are TGCAGCGTTGAAGATTTCCCGAACTACGAGCAGTACTTC. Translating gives CSVEDFPNYEQYF.

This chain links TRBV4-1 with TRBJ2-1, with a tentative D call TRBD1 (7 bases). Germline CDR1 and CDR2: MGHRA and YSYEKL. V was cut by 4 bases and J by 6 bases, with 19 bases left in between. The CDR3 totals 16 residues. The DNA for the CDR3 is TGCGCCAGCAGCCTCTCCCTTGGGCAGGGGGGCAATGAGCAGTTCTTC. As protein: CASSLSLGQGGNEQFF.

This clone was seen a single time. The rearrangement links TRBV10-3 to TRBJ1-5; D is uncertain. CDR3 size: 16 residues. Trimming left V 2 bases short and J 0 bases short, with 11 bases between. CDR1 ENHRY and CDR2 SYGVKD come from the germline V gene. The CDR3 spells CAISEGRRNSNQPQHF. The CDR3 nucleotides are TGTGCCATCAGTGAGGGAAGACGGAATAGCAATCAGCCCCAGCATTTT.

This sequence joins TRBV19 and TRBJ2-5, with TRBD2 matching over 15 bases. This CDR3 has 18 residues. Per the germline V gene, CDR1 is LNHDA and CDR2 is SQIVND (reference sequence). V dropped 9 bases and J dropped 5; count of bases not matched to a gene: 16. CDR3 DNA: TGTGCCAGCTCGCTGTCGGGACTAGCGGGAGGTGGGTCGGAGACCCAGTACTTC. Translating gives CASSLSGLAGGGSETQYF.